Below, one T cell receptor beta chain is given with its context. The data were obtained in a study of blood T cell repertoires in COVID-19. Study background: The United States, Italy and Spain provided the acute and convalescent COVID-19 samples. PBMCs, B-cell-depleted T cells, or T cells were the source of the cDNA or gDNA that made up the material.

The V segment lost 1 base and the J segment 6 bases; nucleotides outside the gene matches: 5. This CDR3 has 14 amino acids. Germline lookup yields CDR1 LNHNV and CDR2 YYDKDF (reference sequence). In the study's own analysis: For nucleated cells, counts were estimated from reference gene primer amplification. Here immunoSEQ multiplex PCR was the method, and the copy in TCRdb shows in-frame clones only, minus some. V, J and clone size derive from that table, while D and trimming were established from the DNA sequence. The sample consists of 250,000 to 300,000 clones, approximately 85% of them appearing once.

This chain links TRBV15 with TRBJ2-7, with 8 bases matching TRBD2. The receptor was isolated from a man between 50 and 59 years old with active or convalescent COVID-19. The sequencing sample was made of peripheral blood. CDR3: CATSRVVAGGEQYF. DNA for the CDR3: TGTGCCACCAGCAGAGTCGTGGCGGGGGGCGAGCAGTACTTC.